Listed below are T cell receptor beta chains from one sample, sequenced in a study of blood T cell repertoires in COVID-19. Profiling relied on immunoSEQ multiplex PCR, and the TCRdb table lists in-frame clones only, not all of them. In the table there are about 440,000 clones, 70% to 90% of which are singletons. Specimen: PBMCs or T cells enriched from blood (not recorded which). The receptor set was obtained from a woman between 18 and 29 years old with acute COVID-19. Each CDR3 is given with its conserved first and last residue. D genes are given only for firm matches.

V gene	J gene	D gene	CDR3 protein	CDR3 DNA
TRBV10-1	TRBJ2-7	NA	CATSTSSYEQYF	TGCGCCACCTCGACATCCTCCTACGAGCAGTACTTC
TRBV7-2	TRBJ2-7	TRBD1	CASSLARDSLEQYF	TGTGCCAGCAGCTTAGCTAGGGACAGCCTCGAGCAGTACTTC
TRBV7-3	TRBJ2-1	TRBD2	CASSLSPEQNGGAWYNEQFF	TGTGCCAGCAGCTTAAGTCCGGAGCAAAACGGGGGGGCCTGGTACAATGAGCAGTTCTTC
TRBV11-2	TRBJ2-1	TRBD2	CASSLDSGGPRDEQFF	TGTGCCAGCAGCTTAGATAGCGGGGGCCCCAGGGATGAGCAGTTCTTC
TRBV24-1	TRBJ2-1	NA	CATGSSSSYNEQFF	TGTGCCACGGGTAGCAGCAGCTCCTACAATGAGCAGTTCTTC
TRBV28	TRBJ1-4	NA	CASRRGGLGEKLFF	TGTGCCAGCAGAAGGGGAGGGTTAGGTGAAAAACTGTTTTTT
TRBV5-1	TRBJ1-4	NA	CASRGQDNEKLFF	TGCGCCAGCAGGGGACAAGATAATGAAAAACTGTTTTTT
TRBV6-5	TRBJ1-1	NA	CASRTTVNTEAFF	TGTGCCAGCAGAACGACAGTGAACACTGAAGCTTTCTTT
TRBV4-3	TRBJ1-5	NA	CASSQSMGGNQPQHF	TGCGCCAGCAGCCAATCCATGGGGGGGAATCAGCCCCAGCATTTT
TRBV3-1/TRBV3-2	TRBJ2-1	NA	CASSQEGGEQFF	TGTGCCAGCAGCCAAGAGGGGGGTGAGCAGTTCTTC